Below are 27 T cell receptor beta chains sequenced from a single sample in a study of Ad26.COV2.S vaccination and SARS-CoV-2 variants. The treatment here: about 20 received Ad26.COV2.S at low or high dose, single or two shots; five or six received placebo; per-sample allocation not given. The study sampled participants on day 63 after the first vaccine or placebo injection. This table comes from immunoSEQ multiplex PCR, and its TCRdb copy is limited to in-frame clones, with some not included. The sample shows just under 250,000 clones, 88% of them seen only once. This material consisted of peripheral blood, taken in a trial of Ad26.COV2.S vaccine versus placebo. These receptors all stem from a person aged 18-65 years who received the Ad26.COV2.S COVID-19 vaccine or a placebo.

This clone was found once. The genes are TRBV25-1 and TRBJ2-5; D may be TRBD1 or TRBD2 (5 bases each). Trimming removed 1 base from V and 5 bases from J, with 11 bases in between. From germline, CDR1 is MGHDK and CDR2 SYGVNS. The CDR3 sequence is 14 residues long. DNA for the CDR3: TGTGCCAGCAGTGAATCGAGGGGCCGGGAGACCCAGTACTTC. Translation gives CASSESRGRETQYF.

This clone was observed a single time. This chain links TRBV16 with TRBJ2-3; TRBD1 agrees at 7 bases. Germline loops: CDR1 KGHSY, CDR2 FQNENV. The ends lost 2 bases at V and 4 bases at J; junction bases unmatched: 0. The CDR3 runs 13 residues. As DNA, the CDR3 is TGTGCCAGCAGCCAAGGACAGGCAGATACGCAGTATTTT. This translates into CASSQGQADTQYF. Supplemented by reference TRBV16 and TRBJ2-3, the full variable domain reads GEEVAQTPKHLVRGEGQKAKLYCAPIKGHSYVFWYQQVLKNEFKFLISFQNENVFDETGMPKERFSAKCLPNSPCSLEIQATKLEDSAVYFCASSQGQADTQYFGPGTRLTVL.

The chain has TRBV7-2 and TRBJ2-1; 7 positions agree with TRBD1. The CDR3 sequence is 13 residues long. Trimming took 5 bases from V and 5 from J; bases not matched to a gene: 3. Germline loops: CDR1 SGHTA, CDR2 FQGNSA. This chain's CDR3 is CASSTDRDNEQFF. The CDR3 nucleotides are TGTGCCAGCAGCACAGACAGGGACAATGAGCAGTTCTTC.

The chain employs TRBV6-6 and TRBJ2-7, with 8 bases fitting TRBD1. J lost 2 bases, V lost 5 bases, and 11 bases had no gene match. The germline V gene has CDR1 MNHNY and CDR2 SVGAGI (reference sequence). The CDR3 has 16 residues. This chain's CDR3 is CASSQTRDRTTYEQYF. As DNA, the CDR3 is TGTGCCAGCAGTCAAACCCGGGACAGGACAACCTACGAGCAGTACTTC.

The chain couples TRBV7-2 to TRBJ2-5; 12 positions match TRBD2. Germline V gene data show CDR1 as SGHTA and CDR2 as FQGNSA. The CDR3 spans 14 residues. After removal of 8 bases from V and 4 bases from J, the junction contained 5 bases not matched to a gene. CDR3 residues: CASRLAGEGETQYF. CDR3 nucleotides: TGTGCCAGCCGACTAGCGGGAGAAGGAGAGACCCAGTACTTC.

The genes are TRBV3-1 (or the pseudogene TRBV3-2) and TRBJ2-7, with D hard to call. CDR3 length: 13 residues. The V gene's germline CDR1 is LGHDT and CDR2 YNNKEL (reference sequence). The ends were cut back, 5 bases at V and 7 bases at J, with 15 bases in the middle. The CDR3 here is CASSSRISREQYF. The CDR3 region has the DNA TGTGCCAGCAGCTCCCGGATTTCGCGGGAGCAGTACTTC.

The CDR3 reads CASSPLGAISYEQYF. The CDR3 DNA is TGTGCCAGCAGCCCCCTGGGAGCGATCTCCTACGAGCAGTACTTC. This chain connects TRBV3-1 (or the pseudogene TRBV3-2) to TRBJ2-7; D is perhaps TRBD2 (5 bases). Trimming left V 4 bases short and J 0 bases short, with 13 bases between. This CDR3 is 15 amino acids long. Per germline, CDR1 LGHDT and CDR2 YNNKEL (reference sequence).

The chain joins TRBV7-9 to TRBJ1-2; 9 bases map to TRBD1. V was pared by 9 bases and J by 4 bases, with 9 bases of the junction left unmatched. This CDR3 has 14 residues. CDR1 SEHNR and CDR2 FQNEAQ come from the germline V gene (reference sequence). The CDR3 DNA follows: TGTGCCAGTTCCCCGGGACAGGGCGGCTATGGCTACACCTTC. Its translation is CASSPGQGGYGYTF.

This clone occurred once. The J gene is TRBJ1-2, the V gene TRBV6-1; TRBD1 agrees at 7 bases. Germline V gene data show CDR1 as MNHNS and CDR2 as SASEGT. J gave up 4 bases and V 4 bases, and 15 bases lay outside the gene matches. The CDR3 loop spans 17 amino acids. CDR3 amino acids: CASSGAGGQSFFYGYTF. The CDR3, as DNA: TGTGCCAGCAGTGGCGCAGGGGGGCAGTCTTTCTTCTATGGCTACACCTTC.

The chain links TRBV7-9 to TRBJ1-1; D is perhaps TRBD1 (5 bases). Germline V gene sequence: CDR1 SEHNR, CDR2 FQNEAQ (reference sequence). This CDR3 has 16 amino acids. Trimming stripped 1 base from V and 1 base from J, with 13 bases between. CDR3 region: CASSLEGALKNTEAFF. CDR3 in DNA: TGTGCCAGCAGCTTAGAAGGGGCATTAAAGAACACTGAAGCTTTCTTT.

The chain recombines TRBV29-1 with TRBJ2-2, with D unresolved. The CDR3 extends over 12 amino acids. The ends were cut back, 0 bases at V and 10 bases at J, with 9 bases in the middle. Germline loops: CDR1 SQVTM, CDR2 ANQGSEA. The CDR3 DNA reads TGCAGCGTTGAAGATCTCAGGTTGGAGCTGTTTTTT. It codes for CSVEDLRLELFF.

The chain couples TRBV13 to TRBJ2-3; D gene ambiguous. V lost 5 bases, J lost 6 bases, and 9 bases lay in between. Germline CDR1 PRHDT, CDR2 FYEKMQ (reference sequence). The CDR3 sequence is 12 residues long. As DNA, the CDR3 is TGTGCCAGCAGCACCGTCAAGGATACGCAGTATTTT. This sequence encodes CASSTVKDTQYF.

Here the CDR3 DNA reads TGTGCCAGCAGCCCGACAGGGCCCTACGAGCAGTACTTC. Protein product: CASSPTGPYEQYF. V gene TRBV11-2 combines with J gene TRBJ2-7; 7 positions match TRBD1. Germline V gene data show CDR1 as SGHAT and CDR2 as FQNNGV. V lost 5 bases, J lost 2 bases, and 3 bases stayed unmatched. CDR3 length equals 13 residues.

The chain links TRBV29-1 to TRBJ2-7; 15 nucleotides agree with TRBD2. Unmatched junction bases numbered 8, after V lost 7 bases and J lost 4 bases. The CDR3 consists of 15 residues. Germline V gives CDR1 SQVTM, CDR2 ANQGSEA. CDR3 residues: CSAGTSGRTLYEQYF. CDR3 in DNA: TGCAGCGCCGGGACTAGCGGGAGGACGTTATACGAGCAGTACTTC.

A single count supports this clone. The rearrangement joins TRBV12-3 or TRBV12-4 to TRBJ2-7, with D perhaps assigned TRBD1 or TRBD2 (5 bases each). Trimming pared 3 bases from V and 5 bases from J, leaving 11 bases between. The CDR3 is 13 residues long. The CDR3 DNA sequence: TGTGCCAGCAGTTTTGTCCGGGGCCACGAGCAGTACTTC. Translation: CASSFVRGHEQYF.

The chain employs TRBV5-1 and TRBJ2-5, with TRBD1 matching over 7 bases. The CDR3 runs 17 residues. Germline loops: CDR1 SGHRS, CDR2 YFSETQ. V trimming: 3 bases; J trimming: 2 bases; junction bases outside the gene matches: 13. CDR3 sequence: CASSSPLDRQTQETQYF. The CDR3 coding sequence is TGCGCCAGCAGCTCCCCCTTGGACAGGCAGACACAAGAGACCCAGTACTTC. Based on the CDR3 plus reference TRBV5-1 and TRBJ2-5, the full variable domain is KAGVTQTPRYLIKTRGQQVTLSCSPISGHRSVSWYQQTPGQGLQFLFEYFSETQRNKGNFPGRFSGRQFSNSRSEMNVSTLELGDSALYLCASSSPLDRQTQETQYFGPGTRLLVL.

The chain employs TRBV19 and TRBJ2-1; unclear D gene. Germline values: CDR1 LNHDA, CDR2 SQIVND (reference sequence). This CDR3 contains 14 residues. V was clipped by 9 bases and J by 0 bases, with 12 bases between them. CDR3 protein: CASAQVSSYNEQFF. Here the CDR3 DNA reads TGTGCCAGCGCCCAGGTAAGCTCCTACAATGAGCAGTTCTTC.

The chain combines TRBV7-2 with TRBJ1-4; D call uncertain. The V gene lost 1 base and the J gene lost 0 bases, with 6 bases spanning the gap. This CDR3 is 15 amino acids long. Germline V gene lookup returns CDR1 SGHTA and CDR2 FQGNSA. The CDR3 DNA is TGTGCCAGCAGCTTAGACAGCTCAACTAATGAAAAACTGTTTTTT. This sequence encodes CASSLDSSTNEKLFF.

The rearrangement uses TRBV9 and TRBJ1-2; TRBD1 agrees at 8 bases. The J segment lost 8 bases and the V segment lost 0 bases, leaving 9 bases of the junction unmatched. From germline, CDR1 is SGDLS and CDR2 YYNGEE. The CDR3 extends over 15 amino acids. CDR3 DNA: TGTGCCAGCAGCGTAGAGGCAGGGGGCCTATTGGGCTACACCTTC. As protein: CASSVEAGGLLGYTF.

The DNA for the CDR3 is TGTGCCAGCAGTCCCACGGGCACCGGGGAGCTGTTTTTT. It encodes CASSPTGTGELFF. The genes are TRBV12-3 or TRBV12-4 and TRBJ2-2; no firm D call. CDR3 size: 13 residues. The germline V and J ends were trimmed by 5 bases and 4 bases, with 8 bases remaining between them.

The J gene is TRBJ1-2, the V gene TRBV7-9; possible D gene TRBD1, 6 bases. Trimming cost V 2 bases and J 3 bases, with 10 bases left between them. This CDR3 spans 14 amino acids. Germline values: CDR1 SEHNR, CDR2 FQNEAQ (reference sequence). The CDR3 region is CASSLTGMDYGYTF. CDR3 nucleotides: TGTGCCAGCAGCTTAACAGGGATGGACTATGGCTACACCTTC.

The rearrangement links TRBV4-1 to TRBJ1-1; no clear D gene. Germline V CDR1 and CDR2: MGHRA, YSYEKL. The CDR3 extends over 13 amino acids. The ends were cut back, 0 bases at V and 4 bases at J, with 6 bases in the middle. The CDR3 protein is CASSQDGRTEAFF. The CDR3, as DNA: TGCGCCAGCAGCCAAGATGGTCGCACTGAAGCTTTCTTT.

The chain recombines TRBV7-9 with TRBJ1-2; maybe TRBD1 (5 bases). V gave up 0 bases and J gave up 6 bases, with 8 bases separating them. Germline assignment: CDR1 SEHNR and CDR2 FQNEAQ (reference sequence). This CDR3 spans 13 amino acids. The CDR3 bases are TGTGCCAGCAGCTTAGCGATGGGGGATGGCTACACCTTC. Protein sequence: CASSLAMGDGYTF.

The CDR3 DNA reads as TGTGCCAGCAGCTCGACAGGGCACACTGAAGCTTTCTTT. It yields the protein CASSSTGHTEAFF. J is TRBJ1-1 and V is TRBV7-3, with 7 bases aligning to TRBD1. The V gene's germline CDR1 is SGHTA and CDR2 FQGTGA. The CDR3 spans 13 residues. Unmatched junction bases numbered 2, after V lost 4 bases and J lost 3 bases.

This rearrangement joins TRBV9 to TRBJ2-1; a weak D match, TRBD1 (5 bases). The V end lost 0 bases, the J end lost 4 bases, and 11 bases lay between the germline ends. CDR3 size: 15 residues. Germline values: CDR1 SGDLS, CDR2 YYNGEE. The CDR3 nucleotides read TGTGCCAGCAGCGTAGCAGGGCCCTCATACAATGAGCAGTTCTTC. Encoded protein: CASSVAGPSYNEQFF.

This clone was detected only once. The V and J genes are TRBV19 and TRBJ1-6, with D uncertain. V lost 5 bases and J lost 7, with 9 bases in between. CDR1 and CDR2 from the germline V gene are LNHDA and SQIVND (reference sequence). This CDR3 has 13 amino acids. The CDR3 is CASSSWTNSPLHF. The CDR3 region has the DNA TGTGCCAGTAGTTCATGGACGAATTCACCCCTCCACTTT. Supplemented by reference TRBV19 and TRBJ1-6, the full variable domain reads DGGITQSPKYLFRKEGQNVTLSCEQNLNHDAMYWYRQDPGQGLRLIYYSQIVNDFQKGDIAEGYSVSREKKESFPLTVTSAQKNPTAFYLCASSSWTNSPLHFGNGTRLTVT.

The CDR3, as DNA: TGTGCCACCCGGGAGGACAGGGTGAACACCGGGGAGCTGTTTTTT. The encoded protein is CATREDRVNTGELFF. The rearrangement links TRBV27 to TRBJ2-2; TRBD1 is a possible D gene (8 bases). Germline-derived CDR1 and CDR2 are MNHEY and SMNVEV (reference sequence). The V gene lost 10 bases and the J gene lost 1 base, with 16 bases spanning the gap. The CDR3 runs to 15 residues.